The 24 T cell receptor beta chains presented below share a single source sample, sequenced in a study of T cells after yellow fever vaccination (dated by TCRdb to the late 2010s). The sample's treatment or condition label is to be understood as: live attenuated yellow fever vaccine strain. Receptor libraries were prepared by 5' RACE. The sample was run on an Illumina HiSeq 2500. In-frame beta chains were kept once TCRdb had trimmed the public reads at Q25 with fastp and called clones with MiXCR. Each entry merges the rows of one CDR3 protein and shows their most common DNA and genes. In all, the sample holds about 96,000 distinct CDR3 sequences, and roughly 8.2% of those were seen once. The top ten constitute approximately 16% of the sample. The sequencing used CD8+ T cells not binding an NS4B(214-222) dextramer, sorted from PBMCs, collected roughly 15 days after the first yellow fever vaccination. According to the study, the label for this sample's cell subset or site signals: NS4B epitope dextramer-negative CD8 T cells. The receptors derive from a man aged 18 to 29 who received the YFV17D yellow fever vaccine.

This clonotype was observed a handful of times. The chain has TRBV9 and TRBJ2-7; 7 bases line up with TRBD2. V shed 4 bases, J shed 2 bases, and the junction held 6 bases outside the gene matches. The V gene's germline CDR1 is SGDLS and CDR2 YYNGEE. This CDR3 contains 14 residues. The CDR3 is CASSSSGKPYEQYF. In nucleotides, the CDR3 is TGTGCCAGCAGCTCGAGCGGGAAACCCTACGAGCAGTACTTC.

The J gene is TRBJ2-7, the V gene TRBV3-1, with D perhaps TRBD2 (6 bases). Germline V gene sequence: CDR1 LGHDT, CDR2 YNNKEL (reference sequence). The CDR3 is 11 residues long. CDR3 sequence: CAISRGNEQYV. The CDR3 region has the DNA TGTGCCATCAGCCGGGGGAACGAGCAGTACGTC.

This clonotype was seen more than once but under ten times. The chain recombines TRBV28 with TRBJ1-1; D ambiguous. Trimming removed 8 bases at V and 6 bases at J, with 16 bases between. The CDR3 runs 13 residues. The germline CDR1 and CDR2 sequences are MDHEN and SYDVKM. The CDR3 here is CASWVSAHAEAFF. As DNA, the CDR3 is TGTGCCAGCTGGGTTTCAGCCCATGCTGAAGCTTTCTTT.

This chain uses TRBV4-1 with TRBJ2-7; tentatively, D is TRBD1 or TRBD2 (5 bases each). Trimming removed 1 base at V and 1 base at J, with 11 bases between. This CDR3 contains 15 residues. Germline V gives CDR1 MGHRA, CDR2 YSYEKL. The CDR3 DNA reads as TGCGCCAGCAGCCAAGCACTGGGACCTTCCTACGAGCAGTACTTC. Translating it yields CASSQALGPSYEQYF.

The chain is built from TRBV7-9 and TRBJ2-3, with D possibly TRBD2 on 6 matching bases. The length of the CDR3 is 15 residues. V lost 5 bases and J lost 3, with 15 bases in between. Germline V lookup: CDR1 SEHNR, CDR2 FQNEAQ (reference sequence). The CDR3 DNA is TGTGCCAGCAGCCCCTTGGGAGGCCGAACAGATACGCAGTATTTT. It yields the protein CASSPLGGRTDTQYF.

CDR3 nucleotides: TGCAGTGCTAGACGACCGCCGGTTGACACTGAAGCTTTCTTT. Encoded protein: CSARRPPVDTEAFF. V is TRBV20-1 and J is TRBJ1-1; D call uncertain. Per the germline V gene, CDR1 is DFQATT and CDR2 is SNEGSKA (reference sequence). This CDR3 comprises 14 residues. V lost 2 bases, J lost 3 bases, and 13 bases lay in between.

This clonotype was counted many times. J is TRBJ2-3 and V is TRBV4-2, with D possibly being TRBD2 (6 bases). The CDR3 has 17 amino acids. The germline gives CDR1 LGHNA, CDR2 YNFKEQ. The V gene lost 4 bases and the J gene lost 5 bases, with 22 bases spanning the gap. The CDR3 coding sequence is TGTGCCAGCAGCCGGCCCCCGGCAGGCGGGGCTCAAGATACGCAGTATTTT. Translating gives CASSRPPAGGAQDTQYF.

This clonotype came up a few times. The chain carries TRBV11-2 and TRBJ2-1; the D is unclear. The V gene's germline CDR1 is SGHAT and CDR2 FQNNGV. Trimming took off 2 bases at V and 2 bases at J, with 13 bases between the two ends. This CDR3 has 16 residues. CDR3 amino acids: CASSLLKLSTYNEQFF. CDR3 in DNA: TGTGCCAGCAGCTTACTCAAACTTTCCACCTACAATGAGCAGTTCTTC.

This clonotype was observed a handful of times. V is TRBV12-3 or TRBV12-4 and J is TRBJ2-2; unclear D gene. Trimming pared 8 bases from V and 6 bases from J, leaving 16 bases between. This CDR3 has 14 amino acids. The DNA of the CDR3 is TGTGCCAGCCCCCGCCGTAAAGGCGCCGGGGAGCTGTTTTTT. Translating gives CASPRRKGAGELFF.

The gene calls are TRBV11-3 and TRBJ2-2; a weak D match, TRBD1 (6 bases). Trimming shortened V by 3 bases and J by 3 bases, and 8 bases separated the two germline ends. This CDR3 is built from 14 residues. CDR1 and CDR2 (germline): SGHNT, YENEEA. Here the CDR3 DNA reads TGTGCCAGCAGCTTGGCAGGGGACACCGGGGAGCTGTTTTTT. Translating it yields CASSLAGDTGELFF.

V and J are TRBV2 and TRBJ1-5; no clear D. This CDR3 comprises 14 residues. The germline gives CDR1 SNHLY, CDR2 FYNNEI. V lost 10 bases to trimming and J lost 7 bases, with 20 bases between them. The CDR3 loop reads CATSPDDTSQPQHF. The DNA of the CDR3 is TGTGCCACCTCCCCCGATGATACAAGCCAGCCCCAGCATTTT. The full variable domain, rest sourced from reference TRBV2 and TRBJ1-5, is EPEVTQTPSHQVTQMGQEVILRCVPISNHLYFYWYRQILGQKVEFLVSFYNNEISEKSEIFDDQFSVERPDGSNFTLKIRSTKLEDSAMYFCATSPDDTSQPQHFGDGTRLSIL.

The chain links TRBV4-1 to TRBJ2-1; the D gene is possibly TRBD1 (5 bases). The CDR3 sequence is 18 residues long. Trimming left V 4 bases short and J 3 bases short, with 22 bases between. Germline-derived CDR1 and CDR2 are MGHRA and YSYEKL. In nucleotides, the CDR3 is TGCGCCAGCAGCCGACAGATCCAGGGCCCTGGCAACTACAATGAGCAGTTCTTC. Protein product: CASSRQIQGPGNYNEQFF.

The chain combines TRBV6-1 with TRBJ2-1; D is unresolved. Germline-derived CDR1 and CDR2 are MNHNS and SASEGT. The CDR3 runs to 11 residues. V gave up 8 bases and J gave up 4 bases, with 6 bases separating them. The DNA for the CDR3 is TGTGCCAGCTACAGTTACAATGAGCAGTTCTTC. Protein product: CASYSYNEQFF.

This clonotype was seen many times. The chain has TRBV27 and TRBJ2-7; D gene ambiguous. Trimming removed 6 bases from V and 2 bases from J, with 11 bases in between. The length of the CDR3 is 13 residues. Germline assignment: CDR1 MNHEY and CDR2 SMNVEV (reference sequence). The CDR3 here is CASSLRSPYEQYF. The CDR3 bases are TGTGCCAGCAGCCTTAGGTCTCCCTACGAGCAGTACTTC.

V and J are TRBV7-9 and TRBJ2-3; tentatively, D is TRBD2 (7 bases). CDR1 and CDR2 (germline): SEHNR, FQNEAQ (reference sequence). The CDR3 runs to 15 residues. V lost 5 bases and J 1 base, leaving 13 bases between the germline ends. CDR3 bases: TGTGCCAGCAGCCTAAGGGGGGGTCGCACAGATACGCAGTATTTT. Protein product: CASSLRGGRTDTQYF.

Turning to this clonotype: One end of the junction varies from germline; a read error may be responsible. V gene TRBV20-1 combines with J gene TRBJ1-3; 7 bases match TRBD1. Per germline, CDR1 DFQATT and CDR2 SNEGSKA (reference sequence). The CDR3 contains 16 residues. The CDR3 sequence: CCARDRDRGLENTIYF. Here the CDR3 DNA reads TGCTGTGCTAGAGATCGGGACAGAGGTCTAGAAAACACCATATATTTT.

CDR3 coding DNA: TGTGCCAGCAGCTTAACCGGAGGAGTTAACACCGGGGAGCTGTTTTTT. Residues: CASSLTGGVNTGELFF. This chain joins TRBV7-3 and TRBJ2-2, with D maybe TRBD2 (5 bases). V lost 0 bases to trimming and J lost 2 bases, with 10 bases between them. Germline V gives CDR1 SGHTA, CDR2 FQGTGA. This CDR3 spans 16 amino acids.

This clonotype was seen only a few times. This sequence joins TRBV7-9 and TRBJ2-1; 8 bases line up with TRBD2. Germline V lookup: CDR1 SEHNR, CDR2 FQNEAQ (reference sequence). V shed 1 base, J shed 6 bases, and the junction held 5 bases outside the gene matches. The CDR3 covers 15 residues. The CDR3 spells CASSLVALAVNEQFF. CDR3 DNA sequence: TGTGCCAGCAGCTTAGTAGCACTAGCGGTCAATGAGCAGTTCTTC.

In this sample, this clonotype turned up many times. The chain uses TRBV7-2 and TRBJ2-3, with TRBD2 identical over 12 bases. CDR3 size: 15 residues. Germline assignment: CDR1 SGHTA and CDR2 FQGNSA. The trim removed 5 bases at V and 4 bases at J, leaving 4 bases unmatched. The CDR3 is CASSPSGGAADTQYF. CDR3 DNA: TGTGCCAGCAGCCCTAGCGGGGGGGCCGCAGATACGCAGTATTTT.

This clonotype was found a few times. The genes are TRBV23-1 and TRBJ1-6, with D tentatively TRBD1 (6 bases). TRBV23-1 is given ORF status, its function remaining uncertain. Trimming pared 10 bases from V and 4 bases from J, leaving 11 bases between. This CDR3 has 13 residues. The CDR3 DNA reads TGCGCCATACACAGGGCGTATAATTCACCCCTCCACTTT. Translating it yields CAIHRAYNSPLHF.

The V and J genes are TRBV9 and TRBJ2-3; 11 bases agree with TRBD1. The trim removed 3 bases at V and 0 bases at J, leaving 6 bases unmatched. There are 17 residues in the CDR3. Germline V gives CDR1 SGDLS, CDR2 YYNGEE. This chain's CDR3 is CASSAGTGGRSTDTQYF. The CDR3 coding sequence is TGTGCCAGCAGCGCCGGGACAGGGGGTCGTAGCACAGATACGCAGTATTTT.

The V and J genes are TRBV19 and TRBJ2-7; 9 nucleotides align to TRBD1. The CDR3 consists of 12 residues. Germline CDR1 LNHDA, CDR2 SQIVND (reference sequence). V lost 8 bases, J lost 4 bases, and 3 bases stayed unmatched. The CDR3 here is CASGTGPYEQYF. The DNA for the CDR3 is TGTGCCAGTGGGACAGGGCCATACGAGCAGTACTTC.

The chain has TRBV20-1 and TRBJ2-1, with D possibly TRBD2 on 7 matching bases. Between the trimmed V and J ends, which lost 0 bases and 8 bases, there was a span of 14 bases. The CDR3 sequence is 14 residues long. The germline V gene has CDR1 DFQATT and CDR2 SNEGSKA (reference sequence). Here the CDR3 reads CSAREGGERDEQFF. For the CDR3, the DNA is TGCAGTGCTAGAGAAGGGGGGGAAAGGGATGAGCAGTTCTTC.

This clonotype has a handful of counts. The rearrangement links TRBV6-1 to TRBJ1-6; no clear D gene. CDR1 is MNHNS, CDR2 SASEGT, per germline. The V end was cut by 5 bases, the J end by 0 bases, with 8 bases between. The CDR3 loop spans 15 amino acids. The DNA for the CDR3 is TGTGCCAGCAGTACCAGCGACTCCTATAATTCACCCCTCCACTTT. Translated, it gives CASSTSDSYNSPLHF.